A single sample gave rise to the 16 T cell receptor beta chains below, sequenced in a study of control samples from healthy donors and cancer patients. TCRdb's copy holds only in-frame clones and misses some; the assay was immunoSEQ multiplex PCR. The table shows around 140,000 clones, with roughly 89% occurring only once. Sequencing input: blood. These TCRs come from a man between 18 and 35 years old in good health.

CDR3 DNA sequence: TGTGCCAGCAGCCAAGAAAGGGATGTCAATCAGCCCCAGCATTTT. It encodes CASSQERDVNQPQHF. This chain links TRBV3-1 (or the pseudogene TRBV3-2) with TRBJ1-5; D is ambiguous. Between the trimmed V and J ends, which lost 0 bases and 3 bases, there was a span of 9 bases. The CDR3 extends over 15 amino acids. Germline assignment: CDR1 LGHDT and CDR2 YNNKEL (reference sequence).

This clone has only one observation. The chain employs TRBV9 and TRBJ1-2; TRBD1 is a possible D gene (6 bases). Germline V lookup: CDR1 SGDLS, CDR2 YYNGEE. Trimming removed 0 bases from V and 8 bases from J, with 17 bases in between. CDR3 size: 15 residues. The CDR3 spells CASSVVSTGAGGYTF. The CDR3 bases are TGTGCCAGCAGCGTAGTGTCGACGGGGGCGGGCGGCTACACCTTC. Drawing the rest from reference TRBV9 and TRBJ1-2, the complete variable domain is DSGVTQTPKHLITATGQRVTLRCSPRSGDLSVYWYQQSLDQGLQFLIQYYNGEERAKGNILERFSAQQFPDLHSELNLSSLELGDSALYFCASSVVSTGAGGYTFGSGTRLTVV.

V and J are TRBV11-2 and TRBJ1-1, with 7 positions matching TRBD1. Germline V gene data show CDR1 as SGHAT and CDR2 as FQNNGV. The CDR3 contains 15 residues. V shed 2 bases, J shed 4 bases, and the junction held 7 bases outside the gene matches. The CDR3 DNA reads as TGTGCCAGCAGCTTAAGGGGGTCAGGGGGCACTGAAGCTTTCTTT. It is translated as CASSLRGSGGTEAFF.

The chain employs TRBV28 and TRBJ1-3, with D tentatively TRBD1 (5 bases). In germline, CDR1 is MDHEN, CDR2 SYDVKM. Trimming cost V 4 bases and J 0 bases, with 16 bases left between them. This CDR3 comprises 17 residues. The CDR3 DNA follows: TGTGCCAGCAGTTCCCCAGGGAAGGCCAGCTCTGGAAACACCATATATTTT. Amino acid sequence: CASSSPGKASSGNTIYF.

The chain joins TRBV10-3 to TRBJ2-3; 11 bases align to TRBD2. From germline, CDR1 is ENHRY and CDR2 SYGVKD. CDR3 length equals 18 residues. The J segment lost 0 bases and the V segment lost 6 bases, leaving 11 bases of the junction unmatched. Here the CDR3 reads CAIRGTSGGSSSTDTQYF. The CDR3 DNA sequence: TGTGCCATCAGGGGCACTAGCGGGGGAAGTTCTAGCACAGATACGCAGTATTTT.

The J gene is TRBJ1-1, the V gene TRBV6-4, with 9 bases identical to TRBD1. With V trimmed by 9 bases and J by 3 bases, 5 bases remained unmatched. The length of the CDR3 is 13 residues. Germline loops: CDR1 MRHNA, CDR2 SNTAGT. CDR3 loop: CASRRTGDTEAFF. DNA of the CDR3: TGTGCCAGTCGTCGGACAGGGGACACTGAAGCTTTCTTT.

This chain uses TRBV6-5 with TRBJ1-4; 7 bases align to TRBD1. The junction had 6 bases not matched to a gene; V was cut back by 6 bases and J by 5 bases. Germline-derived CDR1 and CDR2 are MNHEY and SVGAGI. This CDR3 has 14 residues. CDR3 loop: CASSPRDRNEKLFF. The DNA of the CDR3 is TGTGCCAGCAGCCCCCGGGACAGAAATGAAAAACTGTTTTTT.

CDR3 sequence (DNA): TGTGCCTGTTCAGGGAAAGTCTATGAGCAGTTCTTC. It encodes CACSGKVYEQFF. The rearrangement links TRBV30 to TRBJ2-1; a weak D match, TRBD1 (5 bases). The CDR3 sequence is 12 residues long. V lost 6 bases to trimming and J lost 8 bases, with 14 bases between them. In germline, CDR1 is GTSNPN, CDR2 SVGIG (reference sequence).

The count of this clone is one. The CDR3 loop is CASSERGGYTGELFF. Here the CDR3 DNA reads TGTGCCAGCAGTGAGCGGGGGGGGTACACCGGGGAGCTGTTTTTT. V and J are TRBV6-6 and TRBJ2-2, with TRBD2 identical over 10 bases. J was trimmed by 3 bases and V by 5 bases; bases with no gene match: 3. This CDR3 comprises 15 residues. Germline lookup yields CDR1 MNHNY and CDR2 SVGAGI (reference sequence).

The J gene is TRBJ2-3, the V gene TRBV11-2, with a possible D match to TRBD2 (6 bases). Trimming pared 4 bases from V and 0 bases from J, leaving 17 bases between. Germline CDR1 SGHAT, CDR2 FQNNGV. The CDR3 covers 17 residues. Here the CDR3 reads CASSSVGSGTSTDTQYF. The DNA of the CDR3 is TGTGCCAGCAGCTCGGTGGGTTCCGGGACTAGCACAGATACGCAGTATTTT.

The chain uses TRBV4-1 and TRBJ2-2, with 11 bases lining up with TRBD2. The CDR3 contains 17 residues. Germline CDR1 is MGHRA and CDR2 is YSYEKL. V shed 6 bases and J 7 bases; nucleotides not matched to a gene: 13. This chain's CDR3 is CASRYTSGGGSGGELFF. The CDR3 DNA follows: TGCGCCAGCAGGTATACTAGCGGGGGCGGTTCTGGCGGGGAGCTGTTTTTT.

The chain carries TRBV2 and TRBJ2-3; the D is unclear. This CDR3 region has 12 residues. Trimming removed 6 bases from V and 0 bases from J, with 4 bases in between. CDR1 is SNHLY and CDR2 is FYNNEI in the germline V gene. CDR3 nucleotide sequence: TGTGCCAGCAGCCGTAGCACAGATACGCAGTATTTT. It translates to CASSRSTDTQYF.

CDR3 sequence reads: CASSQDPGRGGTDTQYF. For the CDR3, the DNA is TGTGCCAGCAGCCAAGATCCGGGGCGGGGGGGCACAGATACGCAGTATTTT. The V gene is TRBV4-2, the J gene TRBJ2-3; 8 bases fit TRBD2. The CDR3 loop spans 17 amino acids. Germline V lookup: CDR1 LGHNA, CDR2 YNFKEQ. Unmatched junction bases numbered 6, after V lost 0 bases and J lost 1 base.

This chain links TRBV6-5 with TRBJ2-4; D is possibly TRBD1 (5 bases). The CDR3 runs to 15 residues. V lost 6 bases and J lost 0, with 12 bases in between. CDR1 and CDR2 (germline): MNHEY, SVGAGI. In nucleotides, the CDR3 is TGTGCCAGCAGACCCGACAGACTAGCCAAAAACATTCAGTACTTC. This gives the protein CASRPDRLAKNIQYF.

J is TRBJ1-4 and V is TRBV7-9, with 9 bases matching TRBD1. The germline gives CDR1 SEHNR, CDR2 FQNEAQ (reference sequence). The trim removed 6 bases at V and 1 base at J, leaving 3 bases unmatched. The CDR3 contains 15 residues. The chain's CDR3 is CASRWTGETNEKLFF. The CDR3 region has the DNA TGTGCCAGCAGGTGGACAGGGGAAACTAATGAAAAACTGTTTTTT.

This chain links TRBV7-9 with TRBJ1-6; possibly TRBD1 for D (6 bases). The CDR3 runs to 15 residues. Trimming shortened V by 0 bases and J by 9 bases, and 12 bases separated the two germline ends. CDR1 is SEHNR and CDR2 is FQNEAQ in the germline V gene (reference sequence). The CDR3 loop reads CASSLAQQGGSPLHF. As DNA, the CDR3 is TGTGCCAGCAGCTTAGCGCAACAGGGAGGTTCACCCCTCCACTTT.